Listed below are T cell receptor beta chains from one sample, sequenced in a study of cytomegalovirus exposure and HLA in healthy donors. The method was immunoSEQ multiplex PCR; TCRdb's version includes in-frame clones alone and lacks a portion of them. The table lists fewer than 200,000 clones, approximately 96% of them singletons, with 0.89% in the top ten. Material for sequencing was PBMCs. The origin of the receptors is a woman aged 18-29 years in good health and CMV-seronegative. CDR3s leave out the opening cysteine and the closing phenylalanine or tryptophan. Fields, in order: CDR3 protein, V gene, J gene.

ASRTGGSGAYEQY,TRBV6-5,TRBJ2-7
ASSAYDRVGQY,TRBV5-6,TRBJ2-3
ASSLRGSQPQH,TRBV27,TRBJ1-5
ASTSLGYEQY,TRBV7-9,TRBJ2-7
ASSSQDRRETQY,TRBV19,TRBJ2-5
ASSQEGWRGATDTQY,TRBV4-2,TRBJ2-3
ASSLWGQGNYGYT,TRBV27,TRBJ1-2
ASSMRFLETQY,TRBV19,TRBJ2-5
ASSEWGGTTYEQY,TRBV10-2,TRBJ2-7
AWSPRQGNEQF,TRBV30,TRBJ2-1
AWSVIGLPLSETQY,TRBV30,TRBJ2-5
ASSYDEGTNEKLF,TRBV7-9,TRBJ1-4
ASRDSHYEQY,TRBV6-1,TRBJ2-7
ASSSPDRAHTEAF,TRBV6-6,TRBJ1-1
ASSYQTSGGAY,TRBV6-1,TRBJ2-4
ASSAIPGTANTGELF,TRBV7-3,TRBJ2-2
ASSISSLSYT,TRBV19,TRBJ1-2
ASSFDPGSYNEQF,TRBV7-2,TRBJ2-1
ASSLTGYDYGYT,TRBV27,TRBJ1-2